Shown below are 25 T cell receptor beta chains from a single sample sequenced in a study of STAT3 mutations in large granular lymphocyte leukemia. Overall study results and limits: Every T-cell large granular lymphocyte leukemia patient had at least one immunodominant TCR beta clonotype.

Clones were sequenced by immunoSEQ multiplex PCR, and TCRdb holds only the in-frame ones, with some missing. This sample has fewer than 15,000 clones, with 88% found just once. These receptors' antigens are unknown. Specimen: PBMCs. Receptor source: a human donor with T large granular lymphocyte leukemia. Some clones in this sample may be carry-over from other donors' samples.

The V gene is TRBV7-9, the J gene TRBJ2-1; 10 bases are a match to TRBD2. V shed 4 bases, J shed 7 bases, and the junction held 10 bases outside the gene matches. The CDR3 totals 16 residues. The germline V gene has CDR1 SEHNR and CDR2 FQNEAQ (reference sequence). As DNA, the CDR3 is TGTGCCAGCAGCTCGGGCACGGGACTAGCGAGAAATGAGCAGTTCTTC. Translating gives CASSSGTGLARNEQFF.

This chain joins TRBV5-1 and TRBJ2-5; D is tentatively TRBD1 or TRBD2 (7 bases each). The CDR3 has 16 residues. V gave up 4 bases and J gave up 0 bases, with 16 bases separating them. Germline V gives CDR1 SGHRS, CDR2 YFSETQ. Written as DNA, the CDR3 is TGCGCCAGCAGCCCGGGGGGCAGGGGGTACCAAGAGACCCAGTACTTC. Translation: CASSPGGRGYQETQYF.

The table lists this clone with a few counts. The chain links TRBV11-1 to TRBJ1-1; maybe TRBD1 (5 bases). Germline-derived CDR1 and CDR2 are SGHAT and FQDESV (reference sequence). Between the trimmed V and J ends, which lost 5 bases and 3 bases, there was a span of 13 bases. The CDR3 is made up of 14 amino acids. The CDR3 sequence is CASSPGTIDTEAFF. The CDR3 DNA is TGTGCCAGCAGCCCCGGGACGATAGACACTGAAGCTTTCTTT.

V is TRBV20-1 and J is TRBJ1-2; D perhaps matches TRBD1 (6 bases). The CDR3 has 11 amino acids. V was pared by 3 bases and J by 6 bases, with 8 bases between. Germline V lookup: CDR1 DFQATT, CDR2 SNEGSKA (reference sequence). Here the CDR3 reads CSARGGHGYTF. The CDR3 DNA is TGCAGTGCTAGGGGGGGGCATGGCTACACCTTC.

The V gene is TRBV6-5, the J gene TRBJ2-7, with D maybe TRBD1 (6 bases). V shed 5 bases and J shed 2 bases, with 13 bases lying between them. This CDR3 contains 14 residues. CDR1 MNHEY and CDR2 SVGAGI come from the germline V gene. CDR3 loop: CASSPPGHTYEQYF. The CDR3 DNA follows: TGTGCCAGCAGTCCACCGGGACATACCTACGAGCAGTACTTC.

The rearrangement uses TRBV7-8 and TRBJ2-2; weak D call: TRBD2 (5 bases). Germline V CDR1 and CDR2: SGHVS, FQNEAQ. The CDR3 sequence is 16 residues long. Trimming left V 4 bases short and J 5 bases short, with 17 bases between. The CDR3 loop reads CASSSNILEGTGELFF. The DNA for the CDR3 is TGTGCCAGCAGCTCCAACATTCTAGAGGGAACCGGGGAGCTGTTTTTT.

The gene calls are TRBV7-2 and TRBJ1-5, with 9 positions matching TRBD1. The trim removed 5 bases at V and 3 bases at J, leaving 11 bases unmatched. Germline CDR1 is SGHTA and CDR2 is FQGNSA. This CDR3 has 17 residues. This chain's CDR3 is CASSPTPGTGNNQPQHF. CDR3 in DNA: TGTGCCAGCAGCCCAACCCCCGGGACAGGGAACAATCAGCCCCAGCATTTT.

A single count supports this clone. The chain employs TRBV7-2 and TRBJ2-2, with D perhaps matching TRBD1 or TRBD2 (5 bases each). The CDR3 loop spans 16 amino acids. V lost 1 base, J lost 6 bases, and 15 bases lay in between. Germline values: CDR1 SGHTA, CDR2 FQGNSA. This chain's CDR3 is CASSLVGVTASGELFF. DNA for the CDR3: TGTGCCAGCAGCTTAGTGGGGGTGACAGCCTCCGGGGAGCTGTTTTTT.

CDR3: CASSLEGQLGNEAFF. The DNA for the CDR3 is TGTGCCAGCAGCTTAGAGGGACAGTTGGGGAATGAAGCTTTCTTT. V gene TRBV11-2 combines with J gene TRBJ1-1, with 7 bases matching TRBD1. Losses at the gene ends were 0 bases for V and 7 bases for J; bases not matched to a gene: 8. Germline V gives CDR1 SGHAT, CDR2 FQNNGV. CDR3 length: 15 amino acids.

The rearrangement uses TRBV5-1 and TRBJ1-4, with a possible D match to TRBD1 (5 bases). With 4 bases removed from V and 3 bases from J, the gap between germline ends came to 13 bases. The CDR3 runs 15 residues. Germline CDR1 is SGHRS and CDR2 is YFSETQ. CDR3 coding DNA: TGCGCCAGCAGCCCCCGAGGGGAAGCTAATGAAAAACTGTTTTTT. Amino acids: CASSPRGEANEKLFF.

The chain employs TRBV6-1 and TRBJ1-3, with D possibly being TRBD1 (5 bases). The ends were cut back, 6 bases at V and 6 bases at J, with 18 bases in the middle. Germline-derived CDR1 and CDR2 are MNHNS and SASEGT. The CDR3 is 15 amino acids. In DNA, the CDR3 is TGTGCCAGCAGGTCTGGGGGGGTTTTAGCAAACACCATATATTTT. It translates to CASRSGGVLANTIYF.

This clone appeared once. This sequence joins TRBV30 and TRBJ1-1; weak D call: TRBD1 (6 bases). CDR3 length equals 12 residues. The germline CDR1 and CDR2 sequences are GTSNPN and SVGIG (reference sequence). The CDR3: CASGQPNTEAFF. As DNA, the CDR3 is TGTGCATCCGGACAGCCGAACACTGAAGCTTTCTTT.

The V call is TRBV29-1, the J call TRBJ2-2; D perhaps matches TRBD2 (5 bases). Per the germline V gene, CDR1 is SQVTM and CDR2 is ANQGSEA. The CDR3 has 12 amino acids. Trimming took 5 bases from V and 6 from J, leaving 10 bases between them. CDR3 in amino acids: CSVLGGPGELFF. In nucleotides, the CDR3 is TGCAGCGTTTTAGGCGGGCCCGGGGAGCTGTTTTTT.

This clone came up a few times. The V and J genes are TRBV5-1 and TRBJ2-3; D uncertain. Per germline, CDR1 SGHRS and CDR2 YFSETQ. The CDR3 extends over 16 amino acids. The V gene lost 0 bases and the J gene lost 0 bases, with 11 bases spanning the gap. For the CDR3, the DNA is TGCGCCAGCAGCTTGGGTAGGGCGTCTAGCACAGATACGCAGTATTTT. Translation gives CASSLGRASSTDTQYF. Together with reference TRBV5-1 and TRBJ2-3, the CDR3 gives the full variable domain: KAGVTQTPRYLIKTRGQQVTLSCSPISGHRSVSWYQQTPGQGLQFLFEYFSETQRNKGNFPGRFSGRQFSNSRSEMNVSTLELGDSALYLCASSLGRASSTDTQYFGPGTRLTVL.

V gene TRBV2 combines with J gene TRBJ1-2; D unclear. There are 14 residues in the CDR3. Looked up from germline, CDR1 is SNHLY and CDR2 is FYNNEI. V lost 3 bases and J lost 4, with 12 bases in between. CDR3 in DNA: TGTGCCAGCAGTGATTCGGTAAGACGCTATGGCTACACCTTC. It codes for CASSDSVRRYGYTF.

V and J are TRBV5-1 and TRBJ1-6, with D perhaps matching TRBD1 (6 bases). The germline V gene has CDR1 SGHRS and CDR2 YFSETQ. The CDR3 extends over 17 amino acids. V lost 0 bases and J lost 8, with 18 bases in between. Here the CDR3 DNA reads TGCGCCAGCAGCTTGGTTGTGGGGGCCGCGATGGATTCACCCCTCCACTTT. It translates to CASSLVVGAAMDSPLHF.

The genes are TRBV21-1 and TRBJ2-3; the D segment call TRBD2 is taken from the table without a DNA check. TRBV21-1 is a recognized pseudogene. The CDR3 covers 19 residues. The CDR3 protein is CASSKARGEREKSTDTQYF. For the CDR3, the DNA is TGTGCCAGCAGCAAAGCGCGGGGGGAAAGGGAGAAATCCACAGATACGCAGTATTTT.

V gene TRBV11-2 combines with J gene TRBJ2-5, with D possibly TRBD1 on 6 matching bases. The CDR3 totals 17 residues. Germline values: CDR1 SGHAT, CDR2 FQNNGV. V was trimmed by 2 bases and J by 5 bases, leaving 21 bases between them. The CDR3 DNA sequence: TGTGCCAGCAGCTTAAACCGCCACCTCAGGGGCGGGGAGACCCAGTACTTC. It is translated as CASSLNRHLRGGETQYF.

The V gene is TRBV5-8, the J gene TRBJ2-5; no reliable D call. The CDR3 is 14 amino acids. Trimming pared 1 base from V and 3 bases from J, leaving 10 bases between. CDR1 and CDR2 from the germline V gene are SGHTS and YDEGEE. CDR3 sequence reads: CASSLPPEEETQYF. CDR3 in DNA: TGTGCCAGCAGCTTGCCGCCGGAAGAAGAGACCCAGTACTTC.

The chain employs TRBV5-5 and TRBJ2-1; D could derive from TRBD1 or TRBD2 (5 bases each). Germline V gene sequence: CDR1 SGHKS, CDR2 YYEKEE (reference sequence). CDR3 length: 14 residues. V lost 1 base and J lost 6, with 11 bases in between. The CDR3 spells CASSLWGRGNEQFF. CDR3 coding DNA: TGTGCCAGCAGCTTGTGGGGCCGGGGCAATGAGCAGTTCTTC. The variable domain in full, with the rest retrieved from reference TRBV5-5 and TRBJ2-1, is DAGVTQSPTHLIKTRGQQVTLRCSPISGHKSVSWYQQVLGQGPQFIFQYYEKEERGRGNFPDRFSARQFPNYSSELNVNALLLGDSALYLCASSLWGRGNEQFFGPGTRLTVL.

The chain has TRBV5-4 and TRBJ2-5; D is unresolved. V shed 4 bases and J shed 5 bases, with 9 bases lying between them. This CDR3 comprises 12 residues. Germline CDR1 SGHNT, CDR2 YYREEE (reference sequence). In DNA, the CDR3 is TGTGCCAGCAGCGCAGGTCAGGAGACCCAGTACTTC. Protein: CASSAGQETQYF.

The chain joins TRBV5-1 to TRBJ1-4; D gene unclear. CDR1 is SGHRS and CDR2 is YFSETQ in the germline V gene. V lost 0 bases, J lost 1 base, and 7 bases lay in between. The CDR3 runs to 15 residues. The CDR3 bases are TGCGCCAGCAGCTTGGGGGTTGGAACTAATGAAAAACTGTTTTTT. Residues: CASSLGVGTNEKLFF.

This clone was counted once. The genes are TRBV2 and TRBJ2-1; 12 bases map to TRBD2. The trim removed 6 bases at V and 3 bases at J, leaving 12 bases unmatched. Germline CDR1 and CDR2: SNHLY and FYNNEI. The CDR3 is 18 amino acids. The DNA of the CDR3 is TGTGCCAGCAGCCGGAGGGTCTCGGGACTAGCGGGCTACAATGAGCAGTTCTTC. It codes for CASSRRVSGLAGYNEQFF.

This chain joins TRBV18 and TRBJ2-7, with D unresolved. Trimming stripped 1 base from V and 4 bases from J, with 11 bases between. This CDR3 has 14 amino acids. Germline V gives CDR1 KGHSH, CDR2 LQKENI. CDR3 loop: CASSPRWTVYEQYF. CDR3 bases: TGTGCCAGCTCACCACGTTGGACCGTTTACGAGCAGTACTTC.

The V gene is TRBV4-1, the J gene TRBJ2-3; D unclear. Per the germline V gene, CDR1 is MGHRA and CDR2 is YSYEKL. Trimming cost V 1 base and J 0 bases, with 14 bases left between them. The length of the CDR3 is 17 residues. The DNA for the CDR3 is TGCGCCAGCAGCCAAGGAAGCACTTACTTTAGCACAGATACGCAGTATTTT. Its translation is CASSQGSTYFSTDTQYF.